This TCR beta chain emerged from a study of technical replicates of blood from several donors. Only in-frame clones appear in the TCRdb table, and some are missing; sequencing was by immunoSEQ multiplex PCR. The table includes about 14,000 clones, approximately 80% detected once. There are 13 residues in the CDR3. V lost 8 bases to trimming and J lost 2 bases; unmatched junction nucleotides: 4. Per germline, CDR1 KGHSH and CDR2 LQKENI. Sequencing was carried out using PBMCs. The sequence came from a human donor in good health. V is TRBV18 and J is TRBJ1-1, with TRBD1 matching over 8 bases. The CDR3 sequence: CASKGQDNTEAFF. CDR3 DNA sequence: TGTGCCAGCAAGGGACAGGATAACACTGAAGCTTTCTTT.